These 28 T cell receptor beta chains share one sample of origin, sequenced in a study of CD8+ T cells in alopecia areata. Extracted RNA was reverse transcribed into cDNA, the sequencing template. Here immunoSEQ multiplex PCR was the method, and the copy in TCRdb shows in-frame clones only, minus some. Of around 120,000 clones listed, roughly 68% are singletons. Sequenced sample: CD4+ T cells sorted from blood. The receptors come from a human donor in good health.

This clone was observed a handful of times. This chain uses TRBV11-2 with TRBJ1-2; D is unresolved. The CDR3 has 12 residues. V was trimmed by 5 bases and J by 5 bases, leaving 9 bases between them. Germline V gene data show CDR1 as SGHAT and CDR2 as FQNNGV. This CDR3 reads CASSLLTYGYTF. DNA of the CDR3: TGTGCCAGCAGCCTCTTGACGTATGGCTACACCTTC.

The chain couples TRBV29-1 to TRBJ2-3, with 11 bases that match TRBD2. Germline V gene data show CDR1 as SQVTM and CDR2 as ANQGSEA. The CDR3 loop spans 15 amino acids. Trimming removed 5 bases from V and 0 bases from J; junction bases left unmatched: 4. The CDR3 sequence is CSVWGTSGSTDTQYF. The CDR3 nucleotides read TGCAGCGTTTGGGGGACTAGCGGAAGCACAGATACGCAGTATTTT.

This chain links TRBV5-1 with TRBJ1-4; maybe TRBD1 (5 bases). The germline CDR1 and CDR2 sequences are SGHRS and YFSETQ. The CDR3 loop spans 15 amino acids. V shed 0 bases and J shed 7 bases, with 13 bases lying between them. CDR3 loop: CASSLDPGTGEKLFF. In DNA, the CDR3 is TGCGCCAGCAGCTTGGACCCGGGGACGGGTGAAAAACTGTTTTTT.

V gene TRBV30 combines with J gene TRBJ1-6, with D tentatively TRBD1 (5 bases). The CDR3 has 12 residues. From germline, CDR1 is GTSNPN and CDR2 SVGIG (reference sequence). Trimming removed 5 bases at V and 11 bases at J, with 13 bases between. CDR3 bases: TGTGCCTGGGCAGAGGGGAGGCCACCCCTCCACTTT. Translation gives CAWAEGRPPLHF.

The sample holds a few counts of this clone. This chain joins TRBV15 and TRBJ2-5; D not certain. The CDR3 consists of 12 residues. V was cut by 5 bases and J by 7 bases, with 11 bases left in between. From germline, CDR1 is LNHNV and CDR2 YYDKDF (reference sequence). In DNA, the CDR3 is TGTGCCACCAGCCTGGACGTGGGGACCCAGTACTTC. Its protein product is CATSLDVGTQYF.

The chain employs TRBV30 and TRBJ1-2; D not certain. The CDR3 consists of 14 residues. V lost 0 bases, J lost 4 bases, and 12 bases lay in between. CDR1 is GTSNPN and CDR2 is SVGIG in the germline V gene (reference sequence). The CDR3 sequence: CAWSVRSGVYGYTF. CDR3 DNA sequence: TGTGCCTGGAGTGTACGGAGCGGGGTCTATGGCTACACCTTC. Complete variable domain (other parts from reference TRBV30 and TRBJ1-2): SQTIHQWPATLVQPVGSPLSLECTVEGTSNPNLYWYRQAAGRGLQLLFYSVGIGQISSEVPQNLSASRPQDRQFILSSKKLLLSDSGFYLCAWSVRSGVYGYTFGSGTRLTVV.

The rearrangement joins TRBV2 to TRBJ1-1; 9 bases are a match to TRBD1. Germline lookup yields CDR1 SNHLY and CDR2 FYNNEI. The CDR3 is made up of 14 amino acids. Trimming at V came to 10 bases and at J to 0 bases, leaving 6 bases not matched to a gene. CDR3 residues: CAIGTGTLNTEAFF. The CDR3 DNA reads as TGTGCCATCGGGACAGGGACCTTGAACACTGAAGCTTTCTTT.

This chain joins TRBV30 and TRBJ2-1, with D possibly being TRBD1 (5 bases). This CDR3 has 12 amino acids. The germline gives CDR1 GTSNPN, CDR2 SVGIG (reference sequence). Trimming took off 5 bases at V and 7 bases at J, with 12 bases between the two ends. CDR3 residues: CAWGARLNEQFF. The CDR3 DNA is TGTGCCTGGGGGGCGCGGTTGAATGAGCAGTTCTTC.

The rearrangement uses TRBV10-3 and TRBJ1-2; no firm D call. Trimming left V 4 bases short and J 3 bases short, with 9 bases between. Germline V gene sequence: CDR1 ENHRY, CDR2 SYGVKD. The length of the CDR3 is 13 residues. The CDR3 DNA reads as TGTGCCATCAGTGCCGCAGGAGACTATGGCTACACCTTC. Translated, it gives CAISAAGDYGYTF.

The chain has TRBV19 and TRBJ2-3, with TRBD2 identical over 8 bases. The V segment lost 3 bases and the J segment 2 bases; nucleotides outside the gene matches: 4. The CDR3 totals 15 residues. CDR1 and CDR2 (germline): LNHDA, SQIVND (reference sequence). The DNA for the CDR3 is TGTGCCAGTAGTATGGAGCGGGGGAACACAGATACGCAGTATTTT. Translation: CASSMERGNTDTQYF.

This clone has just a few counts. This chain links TRBV19 with TRBJ2-1, with 10 bases that match TRBD2. CDR1 is LNHDA and CDR2 is SQIVND in the germline V gene (reference sequence). This CDR3 comprises 14 residues. V lost 4 bases to trimming and J lost 5 bases; unmatched junction nucleotides: 2. CDR3 DNA sequence: TGTGCCAGTAGTAAGCGGGGGGGTAACAATGAGCAGTTCTTC. Its translation: CASSKRGGNNEQFF.

This clone turned up a few times. The rearrangement links TRBV2 to TRBJ2-1; D perhaps matches TRBD2 (6 bases). The CDR3 spans 14 residues. V was clipped by 2 bases and J by 8 bases, with 13 bases between them. Germline V gene lookup returns CDR1 SNHLY and CDR2 FYNNEI. DNA of the CDR3: TGTGCCAGCAGTGAACGGCTAGCGTTGGATGAGCAGTTCTTC. Protein: CASSERLALDEQFF.

CDR3 nucleotides: TGTGCCAGCAGCTTCACCCGGGACATGACTGAAAAACTGTTTTTT. Amino acid sequence: CASSFTRDMTEKLFF. This chain links TRBV7-9 with TRBJ1-4; possible D gene TRBD1, 6 bases. The germline CDR1 and CDR2 sequences are SEHNR and FQNEAQ (reference sequence). CDR3 length: 15 amino acids. V dropped 3 bases and J dropped 7 bases, with 15 bases sitting between them.

V gene TRBV4-1 combines with J gene TRBJ2-5, with a weak D call TRBD2 (5 bases). V lost 0 bases and J lost 1, with 15 bases in between. Germline CDR1 reads MGHRA; CDR2 reads YSYEKL. The CDR3 has 17 residues. For the CDR3, the DNA is TGCGCCAGCAGCCAAGATTCTGTGGGTCGGGGCCAAGAGACCCAGTACTTC. Translated: CASSQDSVGRGQETQYF.

V and J are TRBV10-2 and TRBJ2-2, with D possibly called TRBD1 or TRBD2 (6 bases each). Germline CDR1 and CDR2: WSHSY and SAAADI. V was pared by 6 bases and J by 0 bases, with 11 bases between. This CDR3 spans 15 amino acids. The CDR3 here is CASRDGGANTGELFF. The DNA for the CDR3 is TGCGCCAGCAGGGACGGGGGCGCGAACACCGGGGAGCTGTTTTTT.

This CDR3 is CASSTYGTGQPQHF. The CDR3 DNA reads as TGTGCCAGCAGCACATATGGGACCGGACAGCCCCAGCATTTT. The chain employs TRBV7-2 and TRBJ1-5, with D maybe TRBD1 (5 bases). Germline assignment: CDR1 SGHTA and CDR2 FQGNSA. The CDR3 is made up of 14 amino acids. V lost 5 bases to trimming and J lost 7 bases, with 15 bases between them.

This sequence joins TRBV2 and TRBJ2-5, with 8 bases that match TRBD2. Germline V gene data show CDR1 as SNHLY and CDR2 as FYNNEI. Germline trimming cut 7 bases from V and 4 bases from J; bases unmatched to any gene: 8. CDR3 size: 14 residues. The chain's CDR3 is CASIDGGAGETQYF. The CDR3 DNA follows: TGTGCCAGCATTGACGGGGGGGCAGGAGAGACCCAGTACTTC.

This chain links TRBV4-1 with TRBJ1-5; D uncertain. With 1 base removed from V and 0 bases from J, the gap between germline ends came to 10 bases. Germline V gene sequence: CDR1 MGHRA, CDR2 YSYEKL. The CDR3 covers 16 residues. CDR3 amino acids: CASSQGRSYSNQPQHF. The CDR3, as DNA: TGCGCCAGCAGCCAAGGACGGTCTTATAGCAATCAGCCCCAGCATTTT.

The chain recombines TRBV5-1 with TRBJ2-2, with D possibly matching TRBD2 (5 bases). The germline gives CDR1 SGHRS, CDR2 YFSETQ. V lost 4 bases and J 1 base, leaving 11 bases between the germline ends. The CDR3 extends over 15 amino acids. The CDR3 protein is CASSPLEGNTGELFF. In nucleotides, the CDR3 is TGCGCCAGCAGCCCCCTCGAGGGGAACACCGGGGAGCTGTTTTTT.

This clone was picked up a small number of times. V is TRBV4-2 and J is TRBJ2-3; D perhaps matches TRBD1 (6 bases). CDR1 LGHNA and CDR2 YNFKEQ come from the germline V gene. V shed 0 bases and J shed 2 bases, with 9 bases lying between them. The CDR3 is made up of 15 amino acids. The CDR3 sequence: CASSQDNRVTDTQYF. CDR3 in DNA: TGTGCCAGCAGCCAAGATAACAGGGTCACAGATACGCAGTATTTT.

The chain uses TRBV9 and TRBJ1-6; a possible D gene is TRBD1 (6 bases). V was pared by 4 bases and J by 10 bases, with 15 bases between. The CDR3 sequence is 14 residues long. Germline CDR1 and CDR2: SGDLS and YYNGEE. CDR3 protein: CASSNTNRESPLHF. The CDR3 DNA is TGTGCCAGCAGCAATACCAACAGGGAATCACCCCTCCACTTT. The full variable domain, with the rest looked up from reference TRBV9 and TRBJ1-6, is DSGVTQTPKHLITATGQRVTLRCSPRSGDLSVYWYQQSLDQGLQFLIQYYNGEERAKGNILERFSAQQFPDLHSELNLSSLELGDSALYFCASSNTNRESPLHFGNGTRLTVT.

The rearrangement links TRBV2 to TRBJ2-2, with TRBD1 as a possible D gene (5 bases). V dropped 1 base and J dropped 4 bases, with 7 bases sitting between them. CDR1 and CDR2 (germline): SNHLY, FYNNEI. The length of the CDR3 is 14 residues. CDR3 in DNA: TGTGCCAGCAGTGAAGAAAGGGGCACCGGGGAGCTGTTTTTT. It yields the protein CASSEERGTGELFF.

The genes are TRBV5-6 and TRBJ1-1; weak D call: TRBD1 (5 bases). V was pared by 0 bases and J by 0 bases, with 9 bases between. CDR1 is SGHDT, CDR2 YYEEEE, per germline. This CDR3 has 15 residues. CDR3 amino acids: CASSLVGAMNTEAFF. The CDR3, as DNA: TGTGCCAGCAGCTTGGTAGGGGCTATGAACACTGAAGCTTTCTTT. The full variable domain, its missing parts supplied by reference TRBV5-6 and TRBJ1-1, is DAGVTQSPTHLIKTRGQQVTLRCSPKSGHDTVSWYQQALGQGPQFIFQYYEEEERQRGNFPDRFSGHQFPNYSSELNVNALLLGDSALYLCASSLVGAMNTEAFFGQGTRLTVV.

The rearrangement links TRBV14 to TRBJ1-2, with D uncertain. The germline CDR1 and CDR2 sequences are SGHDN and FVKESK. CDR3 length: 13 residues. Trimming pared 6 bases from V and 0 bases from J, leaving 8 bases between. This chain's CDR3 is CASSRLSNYGYTF. The CDR3 DNA reads as TGTGCCAGCAGTCGCCTATCTAACTATGGCTACACCTTC.

The chain combines TRBV2 with TRBJ2-4; possibly TRBD1 for D (5 bases). CDR1 SNHLY and CDR2 FYNNEI come from the germline V gene. CDR3 length equals 14 residues. V was trimmed by 6 bases and J by 0 bases, leaving 9 bases between them. The CDR3 coding sequence is TGTGCCAGCAGAGACAGACTAGCCAAAAACATTCAGTACTTC. Protein sequence: CASRDRLAKNIQYF.

The J gene is TRBJ1-1, the V gene TRBV20-1; no clear D gene. This CDR3 spans 11 amino acids. The germline gives CDR1 DFQATT, CDR2 SNEGSKA (reference sequence). Trimming cost V 6 bases and J 2 bases, with 7 bases left between them. The CDR3 sequence is CSAQDNTEAFF. The CDR3 DNA is TGCAGTGCCCAGGATAACACTGAAGCTTTCTTT.

The chain uses TRBV2 and TRBJ2-1; 10 bases align to TRBD1. CDR1 is SNHLY and CDR2 is FYNNEI in the germline V gene. The length of the CDR3 is 13 residues. Losses at the gene ends were 5 bases for V and 7 bases for J; bases not matched to a gene: 2. The CDR3 nucleotides read TGTGCCAGCAGTCCGGGACAGGGGAATGAGCAGTTCTTC. Translation: CASSPGQGNEQFF. Combining the CDR3 with reference TRBV2 and TRBJ2-1 gives the whole variable domain EPEVTQTPSHQVTQMGQEVILRCVPISNHLYFYWYRQILGQKVEFLVSFYNNEISEKSEIFDDQFSVERPDGSNFTLKIRSTKLEDSAMYFCASSPGQGNEQFFGPGTRLTVL.

This chain links TRBV29-1 with TRBJ1-1; D uncertain. Germline V CDR1 and CDR2: SQVTM, ANQGSEA. There are 14 residues in the CDR3. Deletions cut 3 bases from V and 1 base from J, with 12 bases between. The CDR3 reads CSVDHLGGNTEAFF. The CDR3, as DNA: TGCAGCGTTGACCATTTGGGAGGGAACACTGAAGCTTTCTTT.